Described below is a single T cell receptor (beta chain) sequence and its context. Its antigen remains unknown. The CDR3 sequence is 14 residues long. Germline V gene sequence: CDR1 MNHNS, CDR2 SASEGT. The source of the sample is a study of cytomegalovirus exposure and HLA in healthy donors. Whole-study findings and limits: Reportedly, cytomegalovirus status was diagnosed with high sensitivity and specificity.

Some clones are missing from TCRdb's copy, which holds only in-frame ones; the method was immunoSEQ multiplex PCR. The sample records 100,000 to 150,000 clones, approximately 89% being singletons. The source is a woman between 18 and 29 years old in good health and CMV-seronegative. The sequencing sample was made of PBMCs. The chain recombines TRBV6-1 with TRBJ1-1, with D possibly being TRBD1 (6 bases). For the CDR3, the DNA is TGTCCCCGCCCCGCAACAGGGCTGAACACTGAAGCTTTCTTT. Protein sequence: CPRPATGLNTEAFF.